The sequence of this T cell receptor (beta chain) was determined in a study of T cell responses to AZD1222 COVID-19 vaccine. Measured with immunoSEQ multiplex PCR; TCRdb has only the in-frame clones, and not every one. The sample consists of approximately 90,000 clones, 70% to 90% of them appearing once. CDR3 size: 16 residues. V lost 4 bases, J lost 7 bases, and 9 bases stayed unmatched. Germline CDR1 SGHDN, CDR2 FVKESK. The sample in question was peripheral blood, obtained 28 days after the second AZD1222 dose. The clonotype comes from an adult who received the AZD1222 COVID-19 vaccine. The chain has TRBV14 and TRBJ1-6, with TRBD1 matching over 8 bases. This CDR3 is CASSLLQGAGNSPLHF. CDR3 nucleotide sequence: TGTGCCAGCAGCCTGCTCCAGGGGGCTGGGAATTCACCCCTCCACTTT.